Listed here are 31 T cell receptor beta chains from one sample, sequenced in a study of blood T cell repertoires in COVID-19. Profiling relied on immunoSEQ multiplex PCR, and the TCRdb table lists in-frame clones only, not all of them. The sample has nearly 350,000 clones, approximately 90% seen once. The sequenced material came from peripheral blood. These receptors originate from a woman between 18 and 29 years old who had recovered from COVID-19.

The chain uses TRBV6-6 and TRBJ2-7; 9 bases agree with TRBD1. The trim removed 2 bases at V and 7 bases at J, leaving 9 bases unmatched. This CDR3 spans 15 amino acids. The V gene's germline CDR1 is MNHNY and CDR2 SVGAGI (reference sequence). CDR3: CASSYTGTGNGEQYV. The CDR3 nucleotides are TGTGCCAGCAGTTACACCGGGACAGGGAACGGAGAGCAGTACGTC.

In regard to this clone: Other nucleotide sequences from this sample produce the same CDR3. V usage is TRBV4-3 and J usage is TRBJ2-1; TRBD2 matches at 11 bases. The CDR3 is made up of 16 amino acids. V shed 3 bases, J shed 3 bases, and the junction held 4 bases outside the gene matches. Germline V gene sequence: CDR1 LGHNA, CDR2 YSLEER. CDR3 residues: CASSQGTSGDYNEQFF. The CDR3 nucleotides are TGCGCCAGCAGCCAGGGGACTAGCGGAGACTACAATGAGCAGTTCTTC.

The chain combines TRBV2 with TRBJ1-2; possibly TRBD1 for D (5 bases). The germline V gene encodes CDR1 SNHLY and CDR2 FYNNEI. Trimming stripped 4 bases from V and 4 bases from J, with 19 bases between. The CDR3 is 16 amino acids. The DNA of the CDR3 is TGTGCCAGCAGTGCAAGGGGAGGGGTTAGTGTCTATGGCTACACCTTC. Its translation is CASSARGGVSVYGYTF. The whole variable domain, remainder taken from reference TRBV2 and TRBJ1-2, is EPEVTQTPSHQVTQMGQEVILRCVPISNHLYFYWYRQILGQKVEFLVSFYNNEISEKSEIFDDQFSVERPDGSNFTLKIRSTKLEDSAMYFCASSARGGVSVYGYTFGSGTRLTVV.

The rearrangement links TRBV15 to TRBJ1-4, with D hard to call. Trimming stripped 0 bases from V and 8 bases from J, with 13 bases between. Germline-derived CDR1 and CDR2 are LNHNV and YYDKDF (reference sequence). CDR3 length equals 15 residues. The DNA of the CDR3 is TGTGCCACCAGCAGAGATGCCATGAACAGCGAAAAACTGTTTTTT. Protein sequence: CATSRDAMNSEKLFF.

This clone was seen a single time. The chain uses TRBV15 and TRBJ2-2; D gene uncertain. The CDR3 sequence is 16 residues long. CDR1 LNHNV and CDR2 YYDKDF come from the germline V gene (reference sequence). The germline V and J ends were trimmed by 2 bases and 6 bases, with 16 bases remaining between them. In DNA, the CDR3 is TGTGCCACCAGCAGAAAGATAGTTCCTGAGGCCGGGGAGCTGTTTTTT. Translation gives CATSRKIVPEAGELFF.

The rearrangement links TRBV5-1 to TRBJ2-1, with D unclear. The CDR3 is 16 amino acids. V was pared by 0 bases and J by 0 bases, with 10 bases between. Germline assignment: CDR1 SGHRS and CDR2 YFSETQ. The CDR3 loop is CASSLVQTNSYNEQFF. The CDR3 DNA sequence: TGCGCCAGCAGCTTGGTACAGACCAACTCCTACAATGAGCAGTTCTTC. The variable domain in full, with the rest retrieved from reference TRBV5-1 and TRBJ2-1, is KAGVTQTPRYLIKTRGQQVTLSCSPISGHRSVSWYQQTPGQGLQFLFEYFSETQRNKGNFPGRFSGRQFSNSRSEMNVSTLELGDSALYLCASSLVQTNSYNEQFFGPGTRLTVL.

The V and J genes are TRBV6-5 and TRBJ2-7, with TRBD2 identical over 7 bases. There are 15 residues in the CDR3. Per germline, CDR1 MNHEY and CDR2 SVGAGI. The V gene end was trimmed by 2 bases and the J gene end by 0 bases; junction bases not matched to a gene: 4. The CDR3, as DNA: TGTGCCAGCAGTTACCTTTTAGCGGGCTCCTACGAGCAGTACGTC. This translates into CASSYLLAGSYEQYV.

This chain links TRBV11-3 with TRBJ2-5, with 12 bases matching TRBD2. The CDR3 length is 16 residues. CDR1 SGHNT and CDR2 YENEEA come from the germline V gene. J lost 1 base, V lost 3 bases, and 3 bases had no gene match. CDR3 loop: CASSFSGLAGQETQYF. The DNA of the CDR3 is TGTGCCAGCAGCTTCTCGGGACTAGCGGGCCAAGAGACCCAGTACTTC.

The rearrangement uses TRBV30 and TRBJ2-1; D may be TRBD1 (5 bases). The CDR3 loop spans 11 amino acids. CDR1 is GTSNPN, CDR2 SVGIG, per germline (reference sequence). Deletions cut 1 base from V and 8 bases from J, with 6 bases between. This CDR3 reads CAWSGGYEQFF. Here the CDR3 DNA reads TGTGCCTGGAGTGGGGGCTATGAGCAGTTCTTC.

This chain joins TRBV30 and TRBJ2-7; unclear D gene. Trimming removed 2 bases from V and 7 bases from J, with 18 bases in between. The germline gives CDR1 GTSNPN, CDR2 SVGIG (reference sequence). The CDR3 has 14 amino acids. In nucleotides, the CDR3 is TGTGCCTGGAGTCGACGAGGCGGTAGTGGTGAGCAGTACGTC. It is translated as CAWSRRGGSGEQYV.

This rearrangement joins TRBV7-2 to TRBJ1-6; D might be TRBD1 (5 bases). CDR1 SGHTA and CDR2 FQGNSA come from the germline V gene. This CDR3 has 15 residues. Between the trimmed V and J ends, which lost 7 bases and 0 bases, there was a span of 10 bases. As DNA, the CDR3 is TGTGCCAGCAAACAGGCAAGCTCCTATAATTCACCCCTCCACTTT. Protein product: CASKQASSYNSPLHF.

The V gene is TRBV7-6, the J gene TRBJ2-2; TRBD2 matches at 7 bases. CDR1 and CDR2 from the germline V gene are SGHVS and FNYEAQ. Germline trimming cut 1 base from V and 6 bases from J; bases unmatched to any gene: 2. The CDR3 totals 14 residues. The CDR3 loop reads CASSLGTRPGELFF. As DNA, the CDR3 is TGTGCCAGCAGCTTAGGGACTAGACCCGGGGAGCTGTTTTTT.

J is TRBJ1-2 and V is TRBV6-6, with 10 bases aligning to TRBD1. From germline, CDR1 is MNHNY and CDR2 SVGAGI (reference sequence). The CDR3 runs to 15 residues. Trimming removed 2 bases from V and 4 bases from J; junction bases left unmatched: 4. CDR3 DNA: TGTGCCAGCAGTTACGGACAGGGGGGCGGCTATGGCTACACCTTC. This codes for CASSYGQGGGYGYTF.

This sequence joins TRBV5-1 and TRBJ1-1, with D possibly being TRBD1 (6 bases). Germline V gene sequence: CDR1 SGHRS, CDR2 YFSETQ. V lost 2 bases and J 1 base, leaving 12 bases between the germline ends. The CDR3 length is 15 residues. The CDR3 DNA follows: TGCGCCAGCAGCTTACCGACAGGAACGAACACTGAAGCTTTCTTT. It codes for CASSLPTGTNTEAFF. The full variable domain, rest sourced from reference TRBV5-1 and TRBJ1-1, is KAGVTQTPRYLIKTRGQQVTLSCSPISGHRSVSWYQQTPGQGLQFLFEYFSETQRNKGNFPGRFSGRQFSNSRSEMNVSTLELGDSALYLCASSLPTGTNTEAFFGQGTRLTVV.

The chain couples TRBV30 to TRBJ1-3; TRBD1 might be the D (6 bases). Trimming left V 4 bases short and J 0 bases short, with 16 bases between. The CDR3 contains 16 residues. The germline gives CDR1 GTSNPN, CDR2 SVGIG (reference sequence). CDR3 sequence reads: CAWTPGGAFSGNTIYF. The CDR3 DNA sequence: TGTGCCTGGACCCCCGGGGGGGCTTTCTCTGGAAACACCATATATTTT. Variable domain in full (rest from reference TRBV30 and TRBJ1-3): SQTIHQWPATLVQPVGSPLSLECTVEGTSNPNLYWYRQAAGRGLQLLFYSVGIGQISSEVPQNLSASRPQDRQFILSSKKLLLSDSGFYLCAWTPGGAFSGNTIYFGEGSWLTVV.

The rearrangement joins TRBV5-1 to TRBJ2-1; 10 bases align to TRBD2. The trim removed 0 bases at V and 10 bases at J, leaving 7 bases unmatched. This CDR3 comprises 15 residues. Per the germline V gene, CDR1 is SGHRS and CDR2 is YFSETQ. The chain's CDR3 is CASSLELAGGKEQFF. CDR3 sequence (DNA): TGCGCCAGCAGCTTGGAGTTAGCGGGAGGCAAGGAGCAGTTCTTC.

The rearrangement links TRBV10-2 to TRBJ2-1; 7 positions match TRBD2. Germline V gene data show CDR1 as WSHSY and CDR2 as SAAADI. V gave up 6 bases and J gave up 2 bases; unmatched junction bases: 4. The CDR3 loop spans 14 amino acids. The CDR3 coding sequence is TGCGCCAGCAGGCTGGGGGGGACCTACAATGAGCAGTTCTTC. Its translation: CASRLGGTYNEQFF.

This clone was detected only a few times. The chain joins TRBV7-9 to TRBJ1-2; a possible D gene is TRBD1 (6 bases). CDR3 length: 13 residues. V was cut by 5 bases and J by 6 bases, with 13 bases left in between. Germline V gives CDR1 SEHNR, CDR2 FQNEAQ (reference sequence). The CDR3 region is CASSPEGGNGYTF. The CDR3, as DNA: TGTGCCAGCAGCCCCGAGGGGGGGAATGGCTACACCTTC. The complete variable domain, with remaining parts taken from reference TRBV7-9 and TRBJ1-2, reads DTGVSQNPRHKITKRGQNVTFRCDPISEHNRLYWYRQTLGQGPEFLTYFQNEAQLEKSRLLSDRFSAERPKGSFSTLEIQRTEQGDSAMYLCASSPEGGNGYTFGSGTRLTVV.

The rearrangement uses TRBV18 and TRBJ2-3; 8 nucleotides align to TRBD2. Germline V CDR1 and CDR2: KGHSH, LQKENI. This CDR3 is 15 amino acids long. V lost 0 bases and J lost 7; bases outside the gene matches: 6. The CDR3 coding sequence is TGTGCCAGCTCACCACCTTCACTAGCGGCCAATACGCAGTATTTT. Translation gives CASSPPSLAANTQYF.

The CDR3 region is CASSSETSGIRNNEQFF. The CDR3 DNA reads as TGTGCCAGCAGCTCGGAAACTAGCGGGATAAGAAACAATGAGCAGTTCTTC. The chain recombines TRBV7-8 with TRBJ2-1, with 10 nucleotides matching TRBD2. CDR3 length: 17 residues. CDR1 is SGHVS and CDR2 is FQNEAQ in the germline V gene. The V gene end was trimmed by 4 bases and the J gene end by 5 bases; junction bases not matched to a gene: 11.

In DNA form, the CDR3 reads TGTGCCAGCAGCGGCGAAACGCAGGGTAGGGGCACTGAAGCTTTCTTT. Translated, it gives CASSGETQGRGTEAFF. The chain uses TRBV5-6 and TRBJ1-1; the D gene is possibly TRBD1 (5 bases). The V end was cut by 4 bases, the J end by 4 bases, with 20 bases between. CDR1 SGHDT and CDR2 YYEEEE come from the germline V gene. The CDR3 sequence is 16 residues long.

The V call is TRBV20-1, the J call TRBJ2-7; D call uncertain. The germline V gene has CDR1 DFQATT and CDR2 SNEGSKA (reference sequence). The CDR3 spans 11 residues. V was shortened by 4 bases and J by 3 bases, with 7 bases between the two germline ends. For the CDR3, the DNA is TGCAGTGCTAATATAAACTACGAGCAGTACGTC. This sequence encodes CSANINYEQYV.

The genes are TRBV21-1 and TRBJ2-7; TRBD2, as called in the table, went unchecked against the DNA. TRBV21-1 is a known pseudogene. This CDR3 spans 18 amino acids. The CDR3 protein is CASSKTSVRTSGAYEQYV. The CDR3 DNA reads TGTGCCAGCAGCAAAACCTCAGTGCGGACTAGCGGAGCCTACGAGCAGTACGTC.

The genes are TRBV5-1 and TRBJ2-1, with TRBD2 matching 9 bases. Germline CDR1 SGHRS, CDR2 YFSETQ. V trimming: 0 bases; J trimming: 8 bases; junction bases outside the gene matches: 9. The CDR3 totals 16 residues. Here the CDR3 DNA reads TGCGCCAGCAGCTTGGGGAGTAGCGGGGGTCTAGATGAGCAGTTCTTC. Its protein product is CASSLGSSGGLDEQFF.

V usage is TRBV15 and J usage is TRBJ1-6; 9 bases are a match to TRBD1. Trimming removed 1 base from V and 9 bases from J; junction bases left unmatched: 4. This CDR3 is built from 15 residues. Germline values: CDR1 LNHNV, CDR2 YYDKDF (reference sequence). CDR3 DNA: TGTGCCACCAGCAGAGCGAGGACAGGGGTTTCACCCCTCCACTTT. Its translation: CATSRARTGVSPLHF. Full variable domain (rest looked up from reference TRBV15 and TRBJ1-6): DAMVIQNPRYQVTQFGKPVTLSCSQTLNHNVMYWYQQKSSQAPKLLFHYYDKDFNNEADTPDNFQSRRPNTSFCFLDIRSPGLGDTAMYLCATSRARTGVSPLHFGNGTRLTVT.

The chain has TRBV11-2 and TRBJ2-2; 9 bases are a match to TRBD2. There are 16 residues in the CDR3. CDR1 and CDR2 from the germline V gene are SGHAT and FQNNGV. V shed 5 bases and J 4 bases; nucleotides not matched to a gene: 8. The CDR3 nucleotides read TGTGCCAGCAGCCCCCCGGCGGGAGGGGGCACCGGGGAGCTGTTTTTT. This codes for CASSPPAGGGTGELFF.

The gene calls are TRBV3-1 (or the pseudogene TRBV3-2) and TRBJ2-1, with 14 bases lining up with TRBD2. V lost 0 bases and J lost 8; bases outside the gene matches: 6. The CDR3 spans 17 residues. The germline gives CDR1 LGHDT, CDR2 YNNKEL (reference sequence). The CDR3 is CASSQDRTSGRKYEQFF. CDR3 sequence (DNA): TGTGCCAGCAGCCAAGATAGGACTAGCGGGAGGAAATATGAGCAGTTCTTC.

This chain uses TRBV19 with TRBJ2-6, with D perhaps TRBD1 (6 bases). Germline assignment: CDR1 LNHDA and CDR2 SQIVND (reference sequence). This CDR3 has 16 residues. V was shortened by 3 bases and J by 2 bases, with 11 bases between the two germline ends. CDR3 sequence (DNA): TGTGCCAGTAGTATCCTCAGGGGTGCTGGGGCCAACGTCCTGACTTTC. This sequence encodes CASSILRGAGANVLTF.

The chain joins TRBV6-2 or TRBV6-3 to TRBJ1-2; 7 bases map to TRBD1. In germline, CDR1 is MNHEY, CDR2 SVGEGT. The CDR3 loop spans 15 amino acids. Trimming cost V 5 bases and J 7 bases; bases outside gene matches: 13. This CDR3 reads CASSPFPTGKFGYTF. The CDR3 DNA follows: TGTGCCAGCAGTCCCTTCCCGACAGGGAAGTTTGGCTACACCTTC.

The CDR3 sequence: CASSSGYGGQVDEQFF. DNA of the CDR3: TGTGCCAGCAGCTCGGGTTACGGGGGGCAGGTCGATGAGCAGTTCTTC. The chain uses TRBV7-2 and TRBJ2-1; D perhaps matches TRBD2 (7 bases). The CDR3 is 16 amino acids. Looked up from germline, CDR1 is SGHTA and CDR2 is FQGNSA. The V gene lost 4 bases and the J gene lost 8 bases, with 21 bases spanning the gap.

The V and J genes are TRBV6-5 and TRBJ2-3, with 8 bases that match TRBD1. The germline V gene encodes CDR1 MNHEY and CDR2 SVGAGI. The CDR3 has 15 residues. V gave up 3 bases and J gave up 2 bases; unmatched junction bases: 4. CDR3 residues: CASSYGQGNTDTQYF. CDR3 bases: TGTGCCAGCAGTTATGGACAGGGCAACACAGATACGCAGTATTTT.